This T cell receptor beta chain emerged from a study of T-cell reconstitution after alpha-beta-depleted transplantation in children. Findings and caveats of the study: Where alpha-beta T cells came from about two months after transplant was reportedly several hundred expanded graft clones. One year after transplant, T-cell counts and diversity came mostly from newly produced T cells.

This clonotype turned up a few times. What it recognizes is unknown. CDR3 length equals 16 residues. The V and J ends lost 4 bases and 2 bases, in that order; junction bases with no gene match: 10. Germline values: CDR1 SGHAT, CDR2 FQNNGV. A TCRbeta library incorporating unique molecular identifiers was prepared. TCRdb fed the PCR reads into MiXCR, producing one record per CDR3 protein. The sample yields 500,000 to 650,000 distinct CDR3 sequences, 11% seen once. The sample here was PBMCs, mostly from graft donor cells, taken 180 days after TCRalphabeta/CD19-depleted stem cell transplant. This receptor was obtained from a female patient aged 2-9 years who had a stem cell transplant for aplastic anemia, so the T cells may come from the graft donor. The chain carries TRBV11-2 and TRBJ1-1; 7 bases are a match to TRBD1. CDR3 protein: CASSSPLGTVNTEAFF. For the CDR3, the DNA is TGTGCCAGCAGCTCCCCCCTGGGGACAGTTAACACTGAAGCTTTCTTT.